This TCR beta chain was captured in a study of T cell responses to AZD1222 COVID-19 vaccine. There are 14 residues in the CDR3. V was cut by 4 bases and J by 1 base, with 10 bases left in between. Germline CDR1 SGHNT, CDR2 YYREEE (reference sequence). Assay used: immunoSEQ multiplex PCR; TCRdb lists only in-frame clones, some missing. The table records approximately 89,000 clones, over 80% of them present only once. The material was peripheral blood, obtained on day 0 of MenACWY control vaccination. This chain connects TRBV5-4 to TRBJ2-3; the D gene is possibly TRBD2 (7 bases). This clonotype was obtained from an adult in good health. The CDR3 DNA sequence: TGTGCCAGCAGCGAGGGGGGGGGCACAGATACGCAGTATTTT. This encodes CASSEGGGTDTQYF. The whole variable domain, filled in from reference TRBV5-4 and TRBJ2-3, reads ETGVTQSPTHLIKTRGQQVTLRCSSQSGHNTVSWYQQALGQGPQFIFQYYREEENGRGNFPPRFSGLQFPNYSSELNVNALELDDSALYLCASSEGGGTDTQYFGPGTRLTVL.